What follows are 22 T cell receptor beta chains derived from one specimen sequenced in a study of blood T cell repertoires in COVID-19. The method was immunoSEQ multiplex PCR; TCRdb's version includes in-frame clones alone and lacks a portion of them. This repertoire shows more than 95,000 clones, 75% to 95% found once; its top ten account for under 2%. Sequencing was done on a sample of peripheral blood. The source is a human donor with active COVID-19. The donor label of this sample is uncertain.

The chain has TRBV29-1 and TRBJ1-3; D ambiguous. The CDR3 loop spans 12 amino acids. CDR1 is SQVTM, CDR2 ANQGSEA, per germline. Trimming took 3 bases from V and 5 from J, leaving 8 bases between them. The CDR3 loop is CSVDRSRNTIYF. CDR3 in DNA: TGCAGCGTTGATCGCAGTCGAAACACCATATATTTT.

V and J are TRBV11-2 and TRBJ1-5; possible D gene TRBD1, 6 bases. Trimming took 4 bases from V and 2 from J, leaving 9 bases between them. The CDR3 spans 14 residues. The germline V gene has CDR1 SGHAT and CDR2 FQNNGV. CDR3 in DNA: TGTGCCAGCAGCTATCGGACAGGCAATCAGCCCCAGCATTTT. Amino acid sequence: CASSYRTGNQPQHF.

The chain joins TRBV4-1 to TRBJ2-3; possibly TRBD2 for D (7 bases). CDR3 length equals 16 residues. Germline V gives CDR1 MGHRA, CDR2 YSYEKL. Trimming removed 2 bases from V and 4 bases from J, with 16 bases in between. The CDR3 here is CASSQTTSGGSDTQYF. CDR3 coding DNA: TGCGCCAGCAGCCAAACTACCTCGGGGGGCTCAGATACGCAGTATTTT.

This sequence joins TRBV4-3 and TRBJ2-3, with D unresolved. The V and J ends lost 0 bases and 6 bases respectively, with 22 bases between them. Germline CDR1 LGHNA, CDR2 YSLEER. The CDR3 is 18 amino acids. The CDR3 is CASSQDYTSASPGDTQYF. CDR3 DNA: TGCGCCAGCAGCCAAGATTACACGTCGGCCAGCCCCGGGGATACGCAGTATTTT.

The V gene is TRBV2, the J gene TRBJ1-3, with TRBD1 matching 8 bases. Trimming removed 6 bases from V and 3 bases from J; junction bases left unmatched: 7. Germline CDR1 and CDR2: SNHLY and FYNNEI. The CDR3 has 15 residues. The CDR3 DNA follows: TGTGCCAGCAGCGTACAGGGGGTACTTGGAAACACCATATATTTT. It translates to CASSVQGVLGNTIYF.

The chain uses TRBV3-1 (or the pseudogene TRBV3-2) and TRBJ2-3, with 14 bases lining up with TRBD2. V dropped 4 bases and J dropped 4; count of bases not matched to a gene: 7. The CDR3 is 17 residues long. Germline V CDR1 and CDR2: LGHDT, YNNKEL (reference sequence). CDR3 sequence: CASSRYGTSGSPDTQYF. In nucleotides, the CDR3 is TGTGCCAGCAGCCGTTACGGGACTAGCGGGAGCCCAGATACGCAGTATTTT.

The rearrangement uses TRBV20-1 and TRBJ2-3, with a weak D call TRBD2 (6 bases). V was clipped by 8 bases and J by 9 bases, with 15 bases between them. CDR3 length: 11 amino acids. In germline, CDR1 is DFQATT, CDR2 SNEGSKA (reference sequence). The CDR3 DNA reads as TGCAGTATTAAACCGGGACTGACGCAGTATTTT. This encodes CSIKPGLTQYF.

This chain links TRBV18 with TRBJ2-3; no reliable D call. V lost 4 bases, J lost 0 bases, and 17 bases lay in between. CDR3 length: 17 amino acids. CDR1 KGHSH and CDR2 LQKENI come from the germline V gene. CDR3 DNA: TGTGCCAGCTCACTAGTACCAAGCACCACGAGCACAGATACGCAGTATTTT. It encodes CASSLVPSTTSTDTQYF.

J is TRBJ1-5 and V is TRBV11-2, with a weak D call TRBD1 (6 bases). This CDR3 spans 16 amino acids. The V and J ends lost 1 base and 0 bases respectively, with 10 bases between them. Looked up from germline, CDR1 is SGHAT and CDR2 is FQNNGV. The CDR3 nucleotides read TGTGCCAGCAGCTTAGGCCCGGGACATAGCAATCAGCCCCAGCATTTT. Encoded protein: CASSLGPGHSNQPQHF.

The V and J genes are TRBV12-3 or TRBV12-4 and TRBJ1-2; D uncertain. This CDR3 is built from 11 residues. V shed 10 bases and J shed 6 bases, with 12 bases lying between them. The CDR3 spells CATFRGHGYTF. CDR3 nucleotides: TGTGCCACCTTTCGAGGGCATGGCTACACCTTC.

The rearrangement joins TRBV7-6 to TRBJ1-6; no reliable D call. CDR1 and CDR2 from the germline V gene are SGHVS and FNYEAQ. The CDR3 contains 14 residues. The germline V and J ends were trimmed by 1 base and 10 bases, with 11 bases remaining between them. The CDR3 coding sequence is TGTGCCAGCAGCTTAGGGGTCAGCGAGTCACCCCTCCACTTT. Its protein product is CASSLGVSESPLHF.

The chain links TRBV5-4 to TRBJ1-2, with 7 bases identical to TRBD1. Germline V gene data show CDR1 as SGHNT and CDR2 as YYREEE (reference sequence). Trimming took 3 bases from V and 4 from J; bases not matched to a gene: 9. The CDR3 is made up of 15 amino acids. The CDR3, as DNA: TGTGCCAGCAGCTCAGGGACAGCGAATTTCTATGGCTACACCTTC. This translates into CASSSGTANFYGYTF.

This clone was detected only a few times. The chain joins TRBV5-4 to TRBJ1-2, with D maybe TRBD1 (5 bases). The CDR3 totals 13 residues. The V end lost 0 bases, the J end lost 5 bases, and 8 bases lay between the germline ends. CDR1 and CDR2 (germline): SGHNT, YYREEE (reference sequence). CDR3 region: CASSLGQRYGYTF. The CDR3 DNA follows: TGTGCCAGCAGCTTGGGACAGCGTTATGGCTACACCTTC.

The rearrangement links TRBV5-8 to TRBJ1-1; no clear D. V was clipped by 4 bases and J by 2 bases, with 15 bases between them. Germline CDR1 SGHTS, CDR2 YDEGEE. This CDR3 spans 15 amino acids. The CDR3 coding sequence is TGTGCCAGCAGCCTGCACCCCCACCTAAACACTGAAGCTTTCTTT. Translation gives CASSLHPHLNTEAFF.

The chain uses TRBV7-2 and TRBJ2-1; TRBD2 agrees at 12 bases. Germline CDR1 reads SGHTA; CDR2 reads FQGNSA. V was pared by 5 bases and J by 0 bases, with 11 bases of the junction left unmatched. There are 19 residues in the CDR3. CDR3 loop: CASSQGRLAGESSYNEQFF. Written as DNA, the CDR3 is TGTGCCAGCAGCCAAGGTAGACTAGCGGGGGAAAGCTCCTACAATGAGCAGTTCTTC.

A word on this clone: The junction departs from germline at one end; a sequencing error may be responsible. The chain is built from TRBV7-2 and TRBJ1-6; 10 nucleotides match TRBD1. The CDR3 totals 15 residues. Germline V gene data show CDR1 as SGHTA and CDR2 as FQGNSA. The CDR3 loop is CASETGQGYISPLHF. The CDR3 region has the DNA TGTGCCAGCGAAACGGGACAGGGGTATATTTCACCCCTCCACTTT.

Only one count was recorded for this clone. The chain has TRBV6-2 or TRBV6-3 and TRBJ2-5, with no clear D. Trimming took off 5 bases at V and 1 base at J, with 8 bases between the two ends. CDR1 and CDR2 from the germline V gene are MNHEY and SVGEGT. The CDR3 runs to 13 residues. CDR3 protein: CASSGDIQETQYF. The CDR3 bases are TGTGCCAGCAGTGGCGACATCCAAGAGACCCAGTACTTC.

The gene calls are TRBV4-3 and TRBJ2-7; D is uncertain. V was shortened by 0 bases and J by 3 bases, with 6 bases between the two germline ends. CDR1 is LGHNA, CDR2 YSLEER, per germline. CDR3 length: 13 residues. The CDR3 DNA follows: TGCGCCAGCAGCCAAGATGCAGGCTACGAGCAGTACTTC. Translation: CASSQDAGYEQYF.

This clone was seen repeatedly, ten times or more. The chain joins TRBV9 to TRBJ2-2; the match to TRBD2 covers 9 bases. The junction had 22 bases not matched to a gene; V was cut back by 3 bases and J by 10 bases. This CDR3 comprises 19 residues. CDR1 and CDR2 from the germline V gene are SGDLS and YYNGEE. Here the CDR3 reads CASSGSRTTIAGDVAELFF. CDR3 DNA sequence: TGTGCCAGCAGCGGCTCACGGACGACTATAGCGGGGGATGTCGCGGAGCTGTTTTTT.

The chain joins TRBV2 to TRBJ2-1; 7 nucleotides match TRBD2. The germline CDR1 and CDR2 sequences are SNHLY and FYNNEI. CDR3 length equals 14 residues. The ends lost 3 bases at V and 8 bases at J; junction bases unmatched: 7. CDR3 protein: CASSDWGGRDEQFF. CDR3 in DNA: TGTGCCAGCAGTGATTGGGGGGGTAGGGATGAGCAGTTCTTC.

The chain carries TRBV15 and TRBJ2-7; D might be TRBD1 (6 bases). The V gene's germline CDR1 is LNHNV and CDR2 YYDKDF (reference sequence). This CDR3 spans 14 amino acids. The V gene lost 5 bases and the J gene lost 7 bases, with 18 bases spanning the gap. DNA for the CDR3: TGTGCCACCAGCCCGGAGTCCAGGGGTATAGAGCAGTACTTC. This sequence encodes CATSPESRGIEQYF. Based on the CDR3 plus reference TRBV15 and TRBJ2-7, the full variable domain is DAMVIQNPRYQVTQFGKPVTLSCSQTLNHNVMYWYQQKSSQAPKLLFHYYDKDFNNEADTPDNFQSRRPNTSFCFLDIRSPGLGDTAMYLCATSPESRGIEQYFGPGTRLTVT.

In this sample, this clone turned up once. V and J are TRBV19 and TRBJ1-2, with D tentatively TRBD1 (6 bases). Germline CDR1 reads LNHDA; CDR2 reads SQIVND (reference sequence). The germline V and J ends were trimmed by 6 bases and 1 base, with 9 bases remaining between them. The CDR3 is made up of 13 amino acids. The CDR3 DNA is TGTGCCAGTAGGGAACAGGGTAACTATGGCTACACCTTC. Translating it yields CASREQGNYGYTF.